The clone carrying this TCR beta chain was detected many times. The antigen is undetermined. TCRdb called the 5' RACE reads again in MiXCR, with one record for every CDR3 protein. This table holds around 550,000 distinct CDR3 sequences, under 25% found once. The data originate from a study of T cells after yellow fever vaccination. Across the study: Each low-cell-number fraction was prepared by means of SMART-Seq v4 Ultra Low Input. Study outcomes and limitations: In post-booster samples, most primary-vaccination clones reappeared (about 97% CD4, 75% to 90% CD8).

The length of the CDR3 is 14 residues. Germline V lookup: CDR1 LNHDA, CDR2 SQIVND (reference sequence). V was pared by 3 bases and J by 12 bases, with 18 bases between. The V call is TRBV19, the J call TRBJ2-1; D is possibly TRBD2 (6 bases). This TCR was recovered from a man in his thirties or forties who received the YFV17D yellow fever vaccine. The sequencing used PBMCs, collected 15 days after the yellow fever booster vaccination. Written as DNA, the CDR3 is TGTGCCAGTAGTATTCCGGGGACTGGAAGACTGCAGTTCTTC. This gives the protein CASSIPGTGRLQFF.